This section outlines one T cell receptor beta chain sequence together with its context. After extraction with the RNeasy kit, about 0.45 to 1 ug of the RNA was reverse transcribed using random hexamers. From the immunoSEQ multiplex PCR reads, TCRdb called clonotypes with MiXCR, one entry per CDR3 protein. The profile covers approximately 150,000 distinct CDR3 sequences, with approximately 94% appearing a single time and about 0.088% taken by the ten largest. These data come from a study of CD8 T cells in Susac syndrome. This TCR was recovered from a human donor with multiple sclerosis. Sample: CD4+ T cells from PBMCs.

CDR3 in amino acids: CSARDGGLAGVDEQFF. For the CDR3, the DNA is TGCAGTGCTAGAGATGGTGGTCTAGCGGGAGTCGATGAGCAGTTCTTC. This chain links TRBV20-1 with TRBJ2-1, with 10 bases lining up with TRBD2. Trimming cost V 0 bases and J 8 bases; bases outside gene matches: 10. From germline, CDR1 is DFQATT and CDR2 SNEGSKA (reference sequence). The length of the CDR3 is 16 residues.